This TCR beta chain was retrieved from a study of blood T cell repertoires in COVID-19. Only in-frame clones appear in the TCRdb table, and some are missing; sequencing was by immunoSEQ multiplex PCR. The repertoire includes roughly 440,000 clones, 88% of them detected once, and over 9.5% sits in the top ten. This clone turned up a few times. Deletions cut 6 bases from V and 1 base from J, with 10 bases between. This CDR3 spans 13 amino acids. The germline gives CDR1 MNHEY, CDR2 SMNVEV (reference sequence). The sample was peripheral blood. This clonotype was sampled from a woman in her forties or fifties with COVID-19, enrolled during active disease. The chain links TRBV27 to TRBJ2-7, with D unresolved. The CDR3 DNA sequence: TGTGCCAGCAGCCCGAGTTCTTCCTACGAGCAGTACTTC. As protein: CASSPSSSYEQYF.